These 3 T cell receptor beta chains were all obtained from the same sample, sequenced in a study of regulatory T cells in long-lasting Graves disease. Time point: newly diagnosed GD, antithyroid drugs for less than 3 months. PBMCs were the source of the RNA used for TCR sequencing. Relying on iRepertoire HTBI primers and Arm-PCR of CDR3 regions, the team built TCR beta libraries. From the multiplex PCR reads, TCRdb called clonotypes with MiXCR, one entry per CDR3 protein. Altogether 550,000 to 700,000 distinct CDR3 sequences are present, more than 15% being singletons, with the ten largest covering about 11%. This sample also belongs to another study, concerning T cells in Graves' hyperthyroidism and ophthalmopathy.

This sample comprised peripheral blood mononuclear cells (PBMCs), obtained at new diagnosis, from a patient treated with antithyroid drugs. These receptors originate from a man between 18 and 35 years old with Graves disease.

The V gene is TRBV27, the J gene TRBJ2-7; 9 bases agree with TRBD1. This CDR3 comprises 13 residues. J was trimmed by 6 bases and V by 8 bases; bases with no gene match: 8. The V gene's germline CDR1 is MNHEY and CDR2 SMNVEV (reference sequence). The DNA of the CDR3 is TGTGCCAGCCAGAGGACAGGGGTAGGCGAGCAGTACTTC. Translated, it gives CASQRTGVGEQYF.

The gene calls are TRBV19 and TRBJ2-2; D unclear. The CDR3 length is 12 residues. Germline CDR1 is LNHDA and CDR2 is SQIVND (reference sequence). Trimming pared 5 bases from V and 7 bases from J, leaving 8 bases between. CDR3 residues: CASSYGLGELFF. The CDR3 DNA is TGTGCCAGTAGTTACGGCCTCGGGGAGCTGTTTTTT.

This clonotype showed up many times. The gene calls are TRBV12-3 or TRBV12-4 and TRBJ1-2; 8 bases map to TRBD1. The junction had 19 bases not matched to a gene; V was cut back by 8 bases and J by 5 bases. The CDR3 sequence is 17 residues long. CDR3 protein: CASASPGGAGTWYGYTF. CDR3 nucleotides: TGTGCCAGCGCCTCCCCAGGGGGCGCGGGGACCTGGTATGGCTACACCTTC.